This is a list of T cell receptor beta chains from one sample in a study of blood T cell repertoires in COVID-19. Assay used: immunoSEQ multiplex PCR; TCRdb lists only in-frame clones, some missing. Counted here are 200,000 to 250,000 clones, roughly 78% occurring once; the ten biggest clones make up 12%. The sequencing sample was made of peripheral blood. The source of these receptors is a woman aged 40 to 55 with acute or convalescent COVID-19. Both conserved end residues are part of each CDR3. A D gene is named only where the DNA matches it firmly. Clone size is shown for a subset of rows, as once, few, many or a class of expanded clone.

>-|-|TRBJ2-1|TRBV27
CASSFVTYYNEQFF
TGTGCCAGCAGTTTTGTGACATACTACAATGAGCAGTTCTTC
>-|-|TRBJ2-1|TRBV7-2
CASTHRGQSEQFF
TGTGCCAGCACCCATCGGGGTCAAAGTGAGCAGTTCTTC
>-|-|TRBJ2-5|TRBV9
CASSVTQGETQYF
TGTGCCAGCAGCGTCACTCAGGGTGAGACCCAGTACTTC
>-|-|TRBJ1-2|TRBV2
CASSEALRPREGYTF
TGTGCCAGCAGTGAAGCGCTTCGTCCTCGGGAGGGCTACACCTTC
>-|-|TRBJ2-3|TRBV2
CASSRRAVGGATDTQYF
TGTGCCAGCAGTCGACGAGCGGTGGGGGGGGCCACAGATACGCAGTATTTT
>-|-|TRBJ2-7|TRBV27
CASSPHLSYEQYF
TGTGCCAGCAGTCCACACCTCTCCTACGAGCAGTACTTC
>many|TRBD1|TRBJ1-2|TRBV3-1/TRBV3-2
CASSQAGTGTYGYTF
TGTGCCAGCAGCCAAGCCGGGACAGGGACTTATGGCTACACCTTC
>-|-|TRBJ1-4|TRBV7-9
CASSLALGHTNEKLFF
TGTGCCAGCAGCTTAGCGCTGGGGCACACTAATGAAAAACTGTTTTTT
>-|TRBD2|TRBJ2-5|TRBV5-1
CASSRLAVQETQYF
TGCGCCAGCAGCCGACTAGCGGTACAAGAGACCCAGTACTTC
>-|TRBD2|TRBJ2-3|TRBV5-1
CASSSSGGADTQYF
TGCGCCAGCAGCTCTAGCGGGGGGGCTGATACGCAGTATTTT
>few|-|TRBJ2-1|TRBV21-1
CASGNLTSGASYNEQFF
TGTGCCAGCGGAAATTTAACTAGCGGGGCCTCCTACAATGAGCAGTTCTTC
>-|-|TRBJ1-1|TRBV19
CASSTKLNTEAFF
TGTGCCAGTAGTACAAAATTGAACACTGAAGCTTTCTTT
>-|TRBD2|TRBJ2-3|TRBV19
CASSIRAGGGASTDTQYF
TGTGCCAGTAGTATAAGGGCGGGAGGAGGAGCTAGCACAGATACGCAGTATTTT
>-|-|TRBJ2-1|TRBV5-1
CASSASQNYNEQFF
TGCGCCAGCAGCGCCTCCCAGAACTACAATGAGCAGTTCTTC
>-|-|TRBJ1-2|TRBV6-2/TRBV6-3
CASSYIQDIYYGYTF
TGTGCCAGCAGTTACATCCAGGATATCTACTATGGCTACACCTTC
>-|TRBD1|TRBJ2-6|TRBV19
CASTGQDLSGANVLTF
TGTGCCAGTACGGGACAGGACCTCTCTGGGGCCAACGTCCTGACTTTC
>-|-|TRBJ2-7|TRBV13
CASSLSSREAYEQYF
TGTGCCAGCAGCTTATCATCCAGGGAAGCCTACGAGCAGTACTTC
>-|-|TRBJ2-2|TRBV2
CASSFAAGNTGELFF
TGTGCCAGCAGTTTCGCCGCAGGAAACACCGGGGAGCTGTTTTTT
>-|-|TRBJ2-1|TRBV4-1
CASSLVRGSYNEQFF
TGCGCCAGCAGCCTCGTGCGGGGATCCTACAATGAGCAGTTCTTC
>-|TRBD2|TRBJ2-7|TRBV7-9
CASRVSGATYEQYF
TGTGCCAGCAGGGTTAGCGGGGCCACCTACGAGCAGTACTTC
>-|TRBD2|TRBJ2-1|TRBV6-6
CASSYSRGGGDNEQFF
TGTGCCAGCAGTTACTCGAGAGGCGGGGGAGACAATGAGCAGTTCTTC
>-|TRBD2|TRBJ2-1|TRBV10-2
CATAGLAGVYEQFF
TGCGCCACTGCCGGACTAGCGGGAGTCTATGAGCAGTTCTTC
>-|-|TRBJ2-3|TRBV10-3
CAISPGLSTDTQYF
TGTGCCATCAGCCCGGGACTTAGCACAGATACGCAGTATTTT
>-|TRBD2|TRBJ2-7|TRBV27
CASSSTPGLAGVPSYEQYF
TGTGCCAGCAGTTCAACGCCGGGACTAGCGGGAGTCCCCTCCTACGAGCAGTACTTC
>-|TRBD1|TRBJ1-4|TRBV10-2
CASSLSPGTGRVGTNEKLFF
TGCGCCAGCAGCCTAAGTCCCGGGACAGGGCGGGTTGGAACTAATGAAAAACTGTTTTTT
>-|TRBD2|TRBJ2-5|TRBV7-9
CASSPREAGFQETQYF
TGTGCCAGCAGCCCGCGGGAGGCAGGGTTCCAAGAGACCCAGTACTTC
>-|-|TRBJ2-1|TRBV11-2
CASSLDWGVSNEQFF
TGTGCCAGCAGCTTAGATTGGGGGGTGAGTAATGAGCAGTTCTTC
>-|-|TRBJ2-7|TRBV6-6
CASSFTGGSDEQYF
TGTGCCAGCAGTTTCACCGGGGGATCGGACGAGCAGTACTTC
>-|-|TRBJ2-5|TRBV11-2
CASSSRGTPGQETQYF
TGTGCCAGCAGCTCGCGCGGGACTCCGGGGCAAGAGACCCAGTACTTC
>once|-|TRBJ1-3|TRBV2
CASKMTGSGNTIYF
TGTGCCAGCAAAATGACAGGCTCTGGAAACACCATATATTTT
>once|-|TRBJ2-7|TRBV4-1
CASSSLPGEEQYF
TGCGCCAGCAGCTCCCTCCCGGGAGAGGAGCAGTACTTC
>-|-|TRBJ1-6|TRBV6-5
CASITTGYNSPLHF
TGTGCCAGCATCACAACGGGTTATAATTCACCCCTCCACTTT
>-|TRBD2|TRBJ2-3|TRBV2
CASSEPKLAGATDTQYF
TGTGCCAGCAGTGAACCCAAACTAGCGGGGGCCACAGATACGCAGTATTTT
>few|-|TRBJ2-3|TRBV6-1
CASSEGSGSTDTQYF
TGTGCCAGCAGTGAAGGCAGCGGGAGCACAGATACGCAGTATTTT
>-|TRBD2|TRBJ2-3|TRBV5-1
CASSLGVGLADDTQYF
TGCGCCAGCAGCTTGGGGGTCGGGCTAGCGGACGATACGCAGTATTTT
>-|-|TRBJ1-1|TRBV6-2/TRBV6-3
CASSPSRREEAFF
TGTGCCAGCAGCCCCTCCAGGCGGGAAGAAGCTTTCTTT
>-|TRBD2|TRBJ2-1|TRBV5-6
CASSPGLAGVINEQFF
TGTGCCAGCAGCCCCGGACTAGCGGGAGTAATCAATGAGCAGTTCTTC
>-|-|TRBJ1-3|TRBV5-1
CASSQDGAGARSGNTIYF
TGCGCCAGCAGCCAAGATGGTGCAGGGGCGCGTTCGGGAAACACCATATATTTT
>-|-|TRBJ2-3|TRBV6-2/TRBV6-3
CASSYVVAGDTDTQYF
TGTGCCAGCAGTTACGTGGTAGCCGGAGACACAGATACGCAGTATTTT
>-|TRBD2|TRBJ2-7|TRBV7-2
CASSLAQSGRAHEQYF
TGTGCCAGCAGCTTAGCGCAGAGCGGGAGGGCCCACGAGCAGTACTTC
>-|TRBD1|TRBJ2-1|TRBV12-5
CASGLVGQGLGEQFF
TGTGCTAGTGGTTTGGTGGGACAGGGGCTCGGTGAGCAGTTCTTC
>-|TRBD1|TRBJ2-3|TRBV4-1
CASSHVMGQTTDTQYF
TGCGCCAGCAGCCATGTGATGGGACAGACGACAGATACGCAGTATTTT
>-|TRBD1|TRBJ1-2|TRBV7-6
CASSQVTGGRGYGYTF
TGTGCCAGCAGCCAAGTTACAGGGGGCAGAGGGTATGGCTACACCTTC
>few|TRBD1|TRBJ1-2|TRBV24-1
CATSDSDPLADRVPNYGYTF
TGTGCCACCAGTGATTCGGACCCACTAGCCGACAGGGTCCCTAACTATGGCTACACCTTC
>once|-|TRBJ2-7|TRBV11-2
CASSRGTPLNEQYF
TGTGCCAGCAGCCGGGGGACTCCGCTCAACGAGCAGTACTTC
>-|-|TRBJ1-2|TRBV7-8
CASSPGNYGYTF
TGTGCCAGCAGCCCGGGGAACTATGGCTACACCTTC
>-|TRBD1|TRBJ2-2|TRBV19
CASQTDRGNTGELFF
TGTGCCAGTCAAACGGACAGGGGGAACACCGGGGAGCTGTTTTTT